This TCR beta chain was observed in a study of CD8 T cells in ankylosing spondylitis. Study outcomes and limitations: Seemingly distinctive of ankylosing spondylitis blood was a TCR beta motif formed by eight highly homologous variants. Within peripheral blood, clones linked to disease were CD8+ and relatively rare.

As to this clonotype: What it binds is unknown.

Quantitative 5'-RACE with molecular barcodes was used to make the TCR beta libraries. TCRdb used MiXCR to reprocess the 5' RACE reads, holding one entry per CDR3 protein. The table includes about 220,000 distinct CDR3 sequences, roughly 6.6% detected once. Trimming took off 2 bases at V and 4 bases at J, with 15 bases between the two ends. This CDR3 has 15 residues. Per the germline V gene, CDR1 is SNHLY and CDR2 is FYNNEI. What was sequenced was blood, either unsorted or a sorted T cell fraction (not recorded which). The chain links TRBV2 to TRBJ2-7; D is unclear. The TCR originated in a male donor with ankylosing spondylitis. CDR3 DNA: TGTGCCAGCAGTGAACACCGTGAGCACCTGTACGAGCAGTACTTC. Protein sequence: CASSEHREHLYEQYF.